One and the same sample provided the 22 T cell receptor beta chains below, sequenced in a study of T cell repertoires in cytomegalovirus infection (dated by TCRdb to about 2019). Reads for this sample came from an Illumina HiSeq 1500. TCRdb took the public reads, trimmed them with fastp at Q25, ran MiXCR for clone calling and kept in-frame beta chains. Under each unique CDR3 protein, matching rows form one entry showing the most common genes and DNA. This sample gives about 530,000 distinct CDR3 sequences in total; approximately 25% of them show up just once. The ten largest clonotypes hold about 13% of the sample. Sequencing was carried out using PBMCs. Receptors were obtained from a human donor in good health (CMV status not recorded). Some clones in this sample may be carry-over from other donors' samples.

This clonotype turned up a few times. The chain has TRBV4-3 and TRBJ1-5; the D gene is possibly TRBD1 (5 bases). V lost 1 base and J lost 2, with 15 bases in between. From germline, CDR1 is LGHNA and CDR2 YSLEER. The CDR3 has 17 amino acids. The CDR3 region has the DNA TGCGCCAGCAGCCAAGCGGGGCCGGGTCTCGGCAATCAGCCCCAGCATTTT. Translated, it gives CASSQAGPGLGNQPQHF.

With respect to this clonotype: A clone one base away is much larger, so this may be a read error. This sequence joins TRBV28 and TRBJ1-4; D not certain. The CDR3 is 14 residues long. Germline V lookup: CDR1 MDHEN, CDR2 SYDVKM. DNA for the CDR3: TGTGCCAGCAGTTTATTGGCAACTAATGAAAAACTGTCTTTT. Protein product: CASSLLATNEKLSF.

The CDR3 protein is CASRGGKNIQYF. DNA for the CDR3: TGTGCCAGCAGGGGCGGCAAAAACATTCAGTACTTC. V is TRBV27 and J is TRBJ2-4, with D hard to call. CDR3 length: 12 residues. The germline CDR1 and CDR2 sequences are MNHEY and SMNVEV (reference sequence). V lost 6 bases and J 3 bases, leaving 6 bases between the germline ends.

This clonotype was counted only a few times. The CDR3 spells CASTLDGGSSYNEQFF. The CDR3 bases are TGTGCCAGCACCTTGGACGGAGGGAGCTCCTACAATGAGCAGTTCTTC. The chain is built from TRBV27 and TRBJ2-1; tentatively, D is TRBD2 (6 bases). The germline gives CDR1 MNHEY, CDR2 SMNVEV (reference sequence). With 7 bases removed from V and 0 bases from J, the gap between germline ends came to 16 bases. This CDR3 region has 16 residues.

V gene TRBV12-5 combines with J gene TRBJ2-5; 8 nucleotides agree with TRBD2. This CDR3 has 16 amino acids. CDR1 LGHNT and CDR2 FRNRAP come from the germline V gene. V dropped 6 bases and J dropped 4; count of bases not matched to a gene: 13. The CDR3 reads CASGNPGLAGVETQYF. In DNA form, the CDR3 reads TGTGCTAGTGGCAACCCCGGACTAGCTGGCGTAGAGACCCAGTACTTC. The variable domain in full, completed from reference TRBV12-5 and TRBJ2-5, reads DARVTQTPRHKVTEMGQEVTMRCQPILGHNTVFWYRQTMMQGLELLAYFRNRAPLDDSGMPKDRFSAEMPDATLATLKIQPSEPRDSAVYFCASGNPGLAGVETQYFGPGTRLLVL.

The V gene is TRBV14, the J gene TRBJ2-1; D gene unclear. The germline CDR1 and CDR2 sequences are SGHDN and FVKESK. The V end lost 0 bases, the J end lost 4 bases, and 13 bases lay between the germline ends. The CDR3 has 16 residues. The CDR3 nucleotides read TGTGCCAGCAGCCAAGAACGGCCGGAGAAATACAATGAGCAGTTCTTC. As protein: CASSQERPEKYNEQFF.

The sample holds a few counts of this clonotype. This chain joins TRBV12-5 and TRBJ1-4; 8 bases are a match to TRBD1. Germline trimming cut 1 base from V and 2 bases from J; bases unmatched to any gene: 3. The germline V gene encodes CDR1 LGHNT and CDR2 FRNRAP. The CDR3 sequence is 16 residues long. CDR3 nucleotides: TGTGCTAGTGGTTTGGCCCCAGGGGGCACTAATGAAAAACTGTTTTTT. It is translated as CASGLAPGGTNEKLFF.

In its sample, this clonotype was seen many times. CDR3 DNA sequence: TGTGCCATCAGTGAGTTCGCGGGACTAGCCCATGAGCAGTTCTTC. Protein product: CAISEFAGLAHEQFF. This chain connects TRBV10-3 to TRBJ2-1; TRBD2 agrees at 9 bases. The V gene's germline CDR1 is ENHRY and CDR2 SYGVKD. V was clipped by 1 base and J by 8 bases; unmatched bases: 6. The CDR3 extends over 15 amino acids.

This clonotype was seen ten or more times. The chain has TRBV7-2 and TRBJ2-7; either TRBD1 or TRBD2 may fit D (5 bases each). Germline CDR1 reads SGHTA; CDR2 reads FQGNSA. This CDR3 has 14 amino acids. V dropped 6 bases and J dropped 2 bases, with 14 bases sitting between them. The CDR3: CASSLGDGAYEQYV. CDR3 sequence (DNA): TGTGCCAGCAGTCTGGGGGACGGGGCCTACGAGCAGTACGTC.

The V and J genes are TRBV20-1 and TRBJ2-7; possible D gene TRBD2, 5 bases. V was trimmed by 6 bases and J by 2 bases, leaving 14 bases between them. The CDR3 length is 13 residues. Germline lookup yields CDR1 DFQATT and CDR2 SNEGSKA (reference sequence). The chain's CDR3 is CSAAGGETYEQYV. The CDR3 DNA follows: TGCAGTGCCGCGGGCGGAGAAACCTACGAGCAGTACGTC.

This clonotype appeared many times. The chain carries TRBV7-2 and TRBJ2-3, with D possibly being TRBD1 or TRBD2 (5 bases each). The CDR3 runs 16 residues. Germline CDR1 and CDR2: SGHTA and FQGNSA. The V end lost 0 bases, the J end lost 5 bases, and 15 bases lay between the germline ends. The CDR3 DNA follows: TGTGCCAGCAGCTTAGCATTCGGCAGGGCGGGAGATACGCAGTATTTT. Its translation is CASSLAFGRAGDTQYF.

The chain joins TRBV24-1 to TRBJ1-2, with a weak D call TRBD1 (5 bases). Germline V gene lookup returns CDR1 KGHDR and CDR2 SFDVKD. There are 14 residues in the CDR3. Trimming left V 0 bases short and J 6 bases short, with 10 bases between. The CDR3 DNA follows: TGTGCCACCAGTGATTTGCTCAGGGTAGATGGCTACACCTTC. Its protein is CATSDLLRVDGYTF.

This sequence joins TRBV7-9 and TRBJ2-5; no firm D call. Germline V gene sequence: CDR1 SEHNR, CDR2 FQNEAQ (reference sequence). V shed 0 bases and J shed 0 bases, with 8 bases lying between them. The CDR3 loop spans 15 amino acids. The CDR3 loop reads CASSLARMYQETQYF. CDR3 DNA sequence: TGTGCCAGCAGCTTAGCCAGGATGTACCAAGAGACCCAGTACTTC.

The V and J genes are TRBV29-1 and TRBJ2-5; the D gene is possibly TRBD2 (6 bases). Germline-derived CDR1 and CDR2 are SQVTM and ANQGSEA. V dropped 6 bases and J dropped 4 bases, with 12 bases sitting between them. The CDR3 covers 12 residues. The CDR3 loop reads CSVGEARETQYF. DNA of the CDR3: TGCAGCGTGGGGGAGGCGAGAGAGACCCAGTACTTC.

The chain carries TRBV9 and TRBJ2-3; 11 bases fit TRBD2. The CDR3 has 15 residues. Germline loops: CDR1 SGDLS, CDR2 YYNGEE. Germline trimming cut 6 bases from V and 4 bases from J; bases unmatched to any gene: 7. CDR3 in amino acids: CASNLAGGDADTQYF. In DNA form, the CDR3 reads TGTGCCAGCAACTTAGCGGGAGGGGACGCAGATACGCAGTATTTT.

The chain employs TRBV10-2 and TRBJ2-3; D not resolved. The germline V and J ends were trimmed by 8 bases and 2 bases, with 17 bases remaining between them. This CDR3 is 15 amino acids long. Germline-derived CDR1 and CDR2 are WSHSY and SAAADI. The CDR3 loop reads CASSGRALSTDTQYF. As DNA, the CDR3 is TGCGCCAGCTCAGGCCGGGCCCTTTCCACAGATACGCAGTATTTT.

In its sample, this clonotype was seen a few times. The genes are TRBV10-3 and TRBJ2-4; D ambiguous. The length of the CDR3 is 13 residues. V gave up 6 bases and J gave up 0 bases, with 6 bases separating them. CDR1 is ENHRY and CDR2 is SYGVKD in the germline V gene. The CDR3 sequence is CAIRNIAKNIQYF. CDR3 in DNA: TGTGCCATCAGAAACATAGCCAAAAACATTCAGTACTTC.

This chain joins TRBV12-3 or TRBV12-4 and TRBJ2-2; D unresolved. Trimming stripped 10 bases from V and 4 bases from J, with 13 bases between. The CDR3 is 13 amino acids. Here the CDR3 DNA reads TGTGCCAACACTGGAGTGGTCACCGGGGAGCTGTTTTTT. Residues: CANTGVVTGELFF.

This clonotype was detected a few times. This chain connects TRBV6-1 to TRBJ2-3; no definite D call. The CDR3 extends over 13 amino acids. CDR1 is MNHNS and CDR2 is SASEGT in the germline V gene. The V end lost 3 bases, the J end lost 6 bases, and 10 bases lay between the germline ends. This chain's CDR3 is CASSEDDRDTQYF. CDR3 sequence (DNA): TGTGCCAGCAGTGAGGACGACCGGGATACGCAGTATTTT.

This clonotype turned up a few times. The rearrangement joins TRBV4-1 to TRBJ2-1; no clear D. The CDR3 is 13 residues long. Germline V gene sequence: CDR1 MGHRA, CDR2 YSYEKL. Trimming took 1 base from V and 13 from J, leaving 14 bases between them. CDR3 protein: CASSQAKDENQFF. The CDR3 DNA reads TGCGCCAGCAGCCAAGCAAAGGACGAAAATCAGTTCTTC.

This clonotype came up a few times. The chain employs TRBV7-2 and TRBJ2-1, with 8 bases that match TRBD2. Trimming removed 6 bases from V and 9 bases from J; junction bases left unmatched: 16. Germline values: CDR1 SGHTA, CDR2 FQGNSA. This CDR3 is built from 16 residues. The CDR3 is CASRPAGSGRGGEQFF. The CDR3 DNA follows: TGTGCCAGCAGGCCCGCAGGAAGCGGGAGAGGAGGTGAGCAGTTCTTC.

The CDR3: CASSSDRAHGYTF. In nucleotides, the CDR3 is TGTGCCAGCAGTTCGGACAGGGCCCATGGCTACACCTTC. The rearrangement links TRBV12-3 or TRBV12-4 to TRBJ1-2, with 8 positions matching TRBD1. V lost 4 bases to trimming and J lost 6 bases; unmatched junction nucleotides: 4. CDR3 size: 13 residues.